The text below deals with one T cell receptor (beta chain). Germline CDR1 and CDR2: MGHRA and YSYEKL. The V segment lost 3 bases and the J segment 2 bases; nucleotides outside the gene matches: 10. The CDR3 is made up of 18 amino acids. This sample was taken from a study of blood T cell repertoires in COVID-19. Across the study: Samples of COVID-19 (acute and convalescent) were obtained from the United States, Italy and Spain. PBMCs, B-cell-depleted T cells, or T cells provided the cDNA or gDNA that made up the material.

Per the original data handling: Researchers report that nucleated cell counts were estimated from reference gene primer amplification. TCRdb's table, derived via immunoSEQ multiplex PCR, lists solely in-frame clones and lacks some. V and J calls and clone size are copied from that table; D and trimming were computed from the DNA. This sample has 120,000 to 150,000 clones, with approximately 90% found just once. This clonotype originated in a human donor in a cohort sampled during active COVID-19. V is TRBV4-1 and J is TRBJ2-2, with TRBD1 identical over 9 bases. What was sequenced was peripheral blood. Written as DNA, the CDR3 is TGCGCCAGCAGCCAGGTACCGGGGACAGGGAAAAACACCGGGGAGCTGTTTTTT. It yields the protein CASSQVPGTGKNTGELFF.